This record looks at one TCR beta chain sequence and its context. Its antigen is unknown. Here immunoSEQ multiplex PCR was the method, and the copy in TCRdb shows in-frame clones only, minus some. Of about 150,000 clones in the sample, nearly 80% were seen once. Exposure to brentuximab vedotin varied, and each patient had relapsed following autologous stem cell transplantation. These data are taken from a study of PD-1 blockade in classical Hodgkin lymphoma. Regarding the study as a whole: CD4+ but not CD8+ TCR diversity rose significantly by C4D1.

The CDR3 has 14 residues. The germline V gene has CDR1 SQVTM and CDR2 ANQGSEA. V was cut by 2 bases and J by 0 bases, with 11 bases left in between. The receptor was derived from a human donor with classical Hodgkin lymphoma. The chain carries TRBV29-1 and TRBJ2-7; no clear D. Sequencing used peripheral blood mononuclear cells (PBMCs), obtained before the second cycle of nivolumab. Here the CDR3 DNA reads TGCAGCGTTGAACTCTTTCACAGCTCCTACGAGCAGTACTTC. It translates to CSVELFHSSYEQYF.